The 5 T cell receptor beta chains listed next were all sequenced from one sample in a study of CXCR3-negative and CXCR3-positive naive CD8 T cells. Study observations and caveats: Hydrophobicity of TRB CDR3s was greater in CXCR3-positive naive cells than in CXCR3-negative naive cells.

No antigens are known for them. The authors made the TRB cDNA libraries by 5' RACE using UMI labels. TCRdb reprocessed the 5' RACE reads and keeps a single row for each CDR3 protein, giving no DNA. The sample holds roughly 50,000 distinct CDR3 sequences. The sample was naive CXCR3+ CD8+ T cells from blood. Noted subset: CD45RO-CCR7+CD27+CD95- naive CD8+ T cells expressing CXCR3 (TNR3+). Receptors were obtained from a human donor in good health. Some clones in this sample may be carry-over from other donors' samples.

The chain has TRBV15 and TRBJ2-7; TCRdb designates TRBD1, a call that cannot be tested without DNA. Germline CDR1 reads LNHNV; CDR2 reads YYDKDF (reference sequence). The CDR3 has 15 amino acids. CDR3 loop: CATSWYAGQKRQQYF.

The rearrangement joins TRBV20-1 to TRBJ2-3; the TRBD2 assignment by TCRdb is unverifiable without DNA. Germline CDR1 and CDR2: DFQATT and SNEGSKA (reference sequence). The CDR3 extends over 14 amino acids. The CDR3 sequence: CSARDSDSEDTQYF.

The chain employs TRBV7-3 and TRBJ2-2. CDR1 and CDR2 (germline): SGHTA, FQGTGA. CDR3 length equals 12 residues. The CDR3 loop is CASSLIPGELFF.

This chain links TRBV14 with TRBJ2-7. Germline CDR1 SGHDN, CDR2 FVKESK. The CDR3 spans 15 residues. The CDR3 reads CASSQEGDFYYEQYF. The whole variable domain, remainder taken from reference TRBV14 and TRBJ2-7, is EAGVTQFPSHSVIEKGQTVTLRCDPISGHDNLYWYRRVMGKEIKFLLHFVKESKQDESGMPNNRFLAERTGGTYSTLKVQPAELEDSGVYFCASSQEGDFYYEQYFGPGTRLTVT.

The chain combines TRBV29-1 with TRBJ1-2. The CDR3 covers 13 residues. CDR1 and CDR2 from the germline V gene are SQVTM and ANQGSEA. CDR3 in amino acids: CSVEDLFIYGYTF. Drawing the rest from reference TRBV29-1 and TRBJ1-2, the complete variable domain is SAVISQKPSRDICQRGTSLTIQCQVDSQVTMMFWYRQQPGQSLTLIATANQGSEATYESGFVIDKFPISRPNLTFSTLTVSNMSPEDSSIYLCSVEDLFIYGYTFGSGTRLTVV.